These 14 T cell receptor beta chains came from one sample sequenced in a study of blood T cell repertoires in COVID-19. Measured with immunoSEQ multiplex PCR; TCRdb has only the in-frame clones, and not every one. The table lists 290,000 or so clones, around 87% of them singletons, with approximately 2.2% in the top ten. The specimen was peripheral blood. The receptors shown here come from a man aged 18 to 30 with active or convalescent COVID-19.

The gene calls are TRBV15 and TRBJ2-1; 7 bases are a match to TRBD1. V gave up 2 bases and J gave up 0 bases; unmatched junction bases: 13. CDR1 and CDR2 (germline): LNHNV, YYDKDF (reference sequence). The CDR3 has 19 residues. CDR3 sequence: CATSRPGQRSLTSYNEQFF. CDR3 nucleotides: TGTGCCACCAGCAGACCGGGACAGAGGTCCCTAACCTCCTACAATGAGCAGTTCTTC.

There are many counts of this clone. The J gene is TRBJ2-1, the V gene TRBV14; D uncertain. The CDR3 is 13 residues long. Trimming shortened V by 3 bases and J by 5 bases, and 8 bases separated the two germline ends. The germline V gene encodes CDR1 SGHDN and CDR2 FVKESK. In DNA form, the CDR3 reads TGTGCCAGCAGCCAGTCACTACACAATGAGCAGTTCTTC. Translated, it gives CASSQSLHNEQFF. Filled out from reference TRBV14 and TRBJ2-1, the complete variable domain reads EAGVTQFPSHSVIEKGQTVTLRCDPISGHDNLYWYRRVMGKEIKFLLHFVKESKQDESGMPNNRFLAERTGGTYSTLKVQPAELEDSGVYFCASSQSLHNEQFFGPGTRLTVL.

The rearrangement joins TRBV27 to TRBJ1-6, with a weak D call TRBD1 (6 bases). CDR3 length: 17 residues. Per germline, CDR1 MNHEY and CDR2 SMNVEV (reference sequence). The V end lost 5 bases, the J end lost 2 bases, and 16 bases lay between the germline ends. DNA for the CDR3: TGTGCCAGCAGTCTCACACCCACAGGGACCTATAATTCACCCCTCCACTTT. It translates to CASSLTPTGTYNSPLHF.

The rearrangement joins TRBV4-1 to TRBJ2-7; a possible D gene is TRBD1 (5 bases). Germline V gene data show CDR1 as MGHRA and CDR2 as YSYEKL. Trimming removed 1 base at V and 0 bases at J, with 13 bases between. The CDR3 extends over 16 amino acids. The CDR3 DNA sequence: TGCGCCAGCAGCCAAGTCCTCAGGGCTAGCTCCTACGAGCAGTACTTC. Protein product: CASSQVLRASSYEQYF.

The genes are TRBV5-4 and TRBJ1-2; 8 bases match TRBD1. Germline trimming cut 2 bases from V and 8 bases from J; bases unmatched to any gene: 5. The V gene's germline CDR1 is SGHNT and CDR2 YYREEE (reference sequence). The CDR3 length is 13 residues. The CDR3 region has the DNA TGTGCCAGCAGCTTCCAGGGGGCTGGGGGCTACACCTTC. The encoded protein is CASSFQGAGGYTF. The full variable domain, rest sourced from reference TRBV5-4 and TRBJ1-2, is ETGVTQSPTHLIKTRGQQVTLRCSSQSGHNTVSWYQQALGQGPQFIFQYYREEENGRGNFPPRFSGLQFPNYSSELNVNALELDDSALYLCASSFQGAGGYTFGSGTRLTVV.

The chain is built from TRBV12-3 or TRBV12-4 and TRBJ2-7; D is uncertain. The length of the CDR3 is 13 residues. V dropped 4 bases and J dropped 3 bases, with 10 bases sitting between them. CDR3 in DNA: TGTGCCAGCAGTTCCCCAGCAGGCTACGAGCAGTACTTC. It translates to CASSSPAGYEQYF.

V is TRBV2 and J is TRBJ1-1; 7 nucleotides align to TRBD1. The trim removed 6 bases at V and 7 bases at J, leaving 5 bases unmatched. The CDR3 covers 12 residues. The germline V gene has CDR1 SNHLY and CDR2 FYNNEI. The CDR3, as DNA: TGTGCCAGCAGCAGACAGGGAGGTGAAGCTTTCTTT. This sequence encodes CASSRQGGEAFF.

The chain couples TRBV14 to TRBJ2-1, with 7 positions matching TRBD1. There are 16 residues in the CDR3. Germline V lookup: CDR1 SGHDN, CDR2 FVKESK. The trim removed 4 bases at V and 6 bases at J, leaving 12 bases unmatched. The CDR3 nucleotides read TGTGCCAGCAGCCCCCAAATACAGGGGCTGGGCAATGAGCAGTTCTTC. Amino acid sequence: CASSPQIQGLGNEQFF.

J is TRBJ2-5 and V is TRBV7-9; D gene unclear. The CDR3 contains 13 residues. The germline V gene encodes CDR1 SEHNR and CDR2 FQNEAQ (reference sequence). The V gene lost 2 bases and the J gene lost 1 base, with 5 bases spanning the gap. The chain's CDR3 is CASSLPSQETQYF. CDR3 nucleotide sequence: TGTGCCAGCAGCTTACCCAGCCAAGAGACCCAGTACTTC.

V gene TRBV6-2 or TRBV6-3 combines with J gene TRBJ2-2, with a possible D match to TRBD2 (6 bases). The CDR3 runs 14 residues. Germline CDR1 reads MNHEY; CDR2 reads SVGEGT. Trimming removed 1 base from V and 8 bases from J, with 11 bases in between. The CDR3 sequence is CASSYWRASGELFF. CDR3 nucleotides: TGTGCCAGCAGTTACTGGAGGGCGTCAGGGGAGCTGTTTTTT.

This chain links TRBV6-6 with TRBJ2-5, with TRBD2 identical over 8 bases. This CDR3 is 16 amino acids long. With V trimmed by 4 bases and J by 3 bases, 10 bases remained unmatched. Germline V gives CDR1 MNHNY, CDR2 SVGAGI (reference sequence). CDR3 sequence: CASSSSGAGEEETQYF. For the CDR3, the DNA is TGTGCCAGCAGTTCCTCGGGAGCGGGAGAGGAAGAGACCCAGTACTTC.

In DNA, the CDR3 is TGTGCCAGCAGTTCAAGACTAGCGCTACCCTCCTACAATGAGCAGTTCTTC. Its protein is CASSSRLALPSYNEQFF. The chain couples TRBV28 to TRBJ2-1, with 8 bases fitting TRBD2. The CDR3 spans 17 residues. In germline, CDR1 is MDHEN, CDR2 SYDVKM. The V segment lost 4 bases and the J segment 0 bases; nucleotides outside the gene matches: 8.

This sequence joins TRBV5-4 and TRBJ2-2; D might be TRBD2 (5 bases). Trimming shortened V by 2 bases and J by 7 bases, and 9 bases separated the two germline ends. The CDR3 has 13 amino acids. CDR1 and CDR2 from the germline V gene are SGHNT and YYREEE (reference sequence). Here the CDR3 reads CASSFGGGGELFF. The CDR3 DNA sequence: TGTGCCAGCAGCTTCGGAGGTGGCGGGGAGCTGTTTTTT.

J is TRBJ2-5 and V is TRBV7-8, with 7 bases fitting TRBD2. V dropped 5 bases and J dropped 3; count of bases not matched to a gene: 6. The CDR3 extends over 14 amino acids. CDR1 and CDR2 (germline): SGHVS, FQNEAQ. As DNA, the CDR3 is TGTGCCAGCAGCGCACTAGCGAGAGAAGAGACCCAGTACTTC. Its translation: CASSALAREETQYF.